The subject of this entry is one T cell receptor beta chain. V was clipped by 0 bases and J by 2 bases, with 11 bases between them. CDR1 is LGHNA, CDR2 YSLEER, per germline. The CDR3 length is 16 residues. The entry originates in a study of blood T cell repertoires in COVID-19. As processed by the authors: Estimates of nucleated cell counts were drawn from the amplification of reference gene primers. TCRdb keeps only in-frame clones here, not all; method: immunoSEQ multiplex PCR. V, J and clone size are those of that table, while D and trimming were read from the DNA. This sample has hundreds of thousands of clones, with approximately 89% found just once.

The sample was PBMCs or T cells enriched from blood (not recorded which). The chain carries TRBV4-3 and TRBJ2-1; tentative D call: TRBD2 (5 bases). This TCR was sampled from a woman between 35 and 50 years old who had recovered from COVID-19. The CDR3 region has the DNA TGCGCCAGCAGCCAAGAAGGGAGCAGTCCCTACAATGAGCAGTTCTTC. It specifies CASSQEGSSPYNEQFF.